The rows below give T cell receptor beta chains drawn from one sample of a study of cytomegalovirus exposure and HLA in healthy donors. Produced via immunoSEQ multiplex PCR; TCRdb's table is partial and in-frame only. The table lists 90,000 to 110,000 clones, roughly three quarters of them singletons. The sample taken for sequencing was PBMCs. These receptors all stem from a man aged 30 to 45 in good health and CMV-seronegative. The CDR3 runs from the conserved cysteine through the conserved F or W. Fields, in order: D gene, J gene, V gene, CDR3 length, clone size, CDR3 DNA, CDR3 protein. The D gene is left open where the match is weak. Part of the rows lack a size; the others show once, few, many or a class for expanded clones.

>TRBD1|TRBJ1-5|TRBV28|15|NA
TGTGCCAGCAGCAAGGGACAGGGGAACAATCAGCCCCAGCATTTT
CASSKGQGNNQPQHF
>TRBD2|TRBJ2-7|TRBV6-6|15|NA
TGTGCCAGCAGTGGAGCGGGAGGCCTATCCTACGAGCAGTACTTC
CASSGAGGLSYEQYF
>NA|TRBJ1-5|TRBV30|13|NA
TGTGCCTGGAGTGTACTTACGGATCAGCCCCAGCATTTT
CAWSVLTDQPQHF
>TRBD2|TRBJ2-5|TRBV11-2|14|NA
TGTGCCAGCAGCTTAGGCCTAGCGGGAGAGACCCAGTACTTC
CASSLGLAGETQYF
>NA|TRBJ1-1|TRBV5-4|14|NA
TGTGCCAGCAGCCGATTCAGGGAGGACGCTGAAGCTTTCTTT
CASSRFREDAEAFF
>NA|TRBJ1-4|TRBV11-2|17|NA
TGTGCCAGCAGCTTAGCCCCTGGGGGCAGCGCTAATGAAAAACTGTTTTTT
CASSLAPGGSANEKLFF
>NA|TRBJ2-6|TRBV7-9|15|NA
TGTGCCAGCAGCTTCGGACACTCTGGGGCCAACGTCCTGACTTTC
CASSFGHSGANVLTF
>TRBD2|TRBJ2-5|TRBV6-1|17|NA
TGTGCCAGCAGTAAAGGGACTAGCGGGAGAGGGGGCGAGACCCAGTACTTC
CASSKGTSGRGGETQYF
>TRBD1|TRBJ2-7|TRBV7-2|14|NA
TGTGCCAGCAGCCCCGGGACAGGGATACACGAGCAGTACTTC
CASSPGTGIHEQYF
>TRBD2|TRBJ2-2|TRBV19|20|NA
TGTGCCAGTAGTATAATTTTTATCAGGGCGGGGGTGGTGGACACCGGGGAGCTGTTTTTT
CASSIIFIRAGVVDTGELFF
>NA|TRBJ1-1|TRBV5-5|13|few
TGTGCCAGCAGCTTTCTAGGGGCTGCTGAAGCTTTCTTT
CASSFLGAAEAFF
>NA|TRBJ2-3|TRBV7-2|11|few
TGTGCCAGCAGCCCAGCTTTAGGGAGCGTCTTT
CASSPALGSVF
>NA|TRBJ1-2|TRBV30|17|NA
TGTGCCTGGAGTGTATCTTACCGGGCAGGGGCTAACTATGGCTACACCTTC
CAWSVSYRAGANYGYTF
>TRBD1|TRBJ1-5|TRBV28|15|NA
TGTGCCAGCAGTAACAGGGGGACCAGCAATCAGCCCCAGCATTTT
CASSNRGTSNQPQHF
>NA|TRBJ1-5|TRBV19|14|once
TGTGCCAGCAACACCGTAAATAGCAATCAGCCCCAGCATTTT
CASNTVNSNQPQHF
>TRBD2|TRBJ2-1|TRBV7-6|17|few
TGTGCCAGCAGCGCGGGACTAGCGGGAGACTCCTACAATGAGCAGTTCTTC
CASSAGLAGDSYNEQFF
>NA|TRBJ1-4|TRBV6-6|13|NA
TGTGCCAGCAGTTACGGCGGGAATGAAAAACTGTTTTTT
CASSYGGNEKLFF
>TRBD2|TRBJ2-7|TRBV27|19|once
TGTGCCAGCAGTTTATCGGGCGGGACTAGCGGGAGGGCCGGGTACGAGCAGTACTTC
CASSLSGGTSGRAGYEQYF
>TRBD1|TRBJ2-7|TRBV11-1|14|NA
TGTGCCAGCAGCATCGGGACAGGAACCTACGAGCAGTACTTC
CASSIGTGTYEQYF
>TRBD1|TRBJ2-7|TRBV28|17|once
TGTGCCAGCAGTTTAGGGACAGGGGCAGGCCAGATCTACGAGCAGTACTTC
CASSLGTGAGQIYEQYF
>NA|TRBJ2-5|TRBV7-2|13|NA
TGTGCCAGCAGCTTGGCACTACAAGAGACCCAGTACTTC
CASSLALQETQYF
>TRBD2|TRBJ2-3|TRBV19|19|NA
TGTGCCAGTAGTATCAGGGTCGGGACTAGCGGTACTAGCACAGATACGCAGTATTTT
CASSIRVGTSGTSTDTQYF
>NA|TRBJ2-7|TRBV7-8|11|few
TGTGCCAGCAGCTTCGGAGTCGAGCAGTACTTC
CASSFGVEQYF
>TRBD1|TRBJ1-1|TRBV7-9|16|NA
TGTGCCAGCAGCTCTAGACAGGGACCACTGAACACTGAAGCTTTCTTT
CASSSRQGPLNTEAFF
>NA|TRBJ1-2|TRBV7-2|13|NA
TGTGCCAGCAGCTTAGGACAAAACTATGGCTACACCTTC
CASSLGQNYGYTF
>NA|TRBJ2-3|TRBV5-4|13|few
TGTGCCAGCAGCTTGCTAAGCACAGATACGCAGTATTTT
CASSLLSTDTQYF
>NA|TRBJ1-5|TRBV7-2|12|few
TGTGCCAGCAGCGAACAAAATCAGCCCCAGCATTTT
CASSEQNQPQHF
>TRBD1|TRBJ1-3|TRBV30|14|NA
TGTGCCTTGCCAGGGGGCCTTTCTGGAAACACCATATATTTT
CALPGGLSGNTIYF
>TRBD1|TRBJ1-2|TRBV19|18|NA
TGTGCCAGTAGCGACTTAAACGGGCAGGGGGTTAGTAGCTATGGCTACACCTTC
CASSDLNGQGVSSYGYTF
>TRBD1|TRBJ2-1|TRBV19|17|few
TGTGCCAGTAGTAGATCCGAGGGGGCAGGATCCTACAATGAGCAGTTCTTC
CASSRSEGAGSYNEQFF
>TRBD1|TRBJ1-5|TRBV28|15|NA
TGTGCCAGCAGTCTCCGGGACAGGCAAAATCAGCCCCAGCATTTT
CASSLRDRQNQPQHF
>NA|TRBJ2-1|TRBV15|12|NA
TGTGCCACCAGCACGCACGACAGGCTACAGTTCTTC
CATSTHDRLQFF
>TRBD1|TRBJ2-6|TRBV19|20|few
TGTGCCAGTGAGAATAGGAGGGGCAGGGGGCTTAGTGCTGGGGCCAACGTCCTGACTTTC
CASENRRGRGLSAGANVLTF
>TRBD1|TRBJ1-2|TRBV28|14|once
TGTGCCAGCAGTTTAGGGGACAGGGGGCGAGGCTACACCTTC
CASSLGDRGRGYTF
>NA|TRBJ2-7|TRBV9|18|NA
TGTGCCAGCAGCCCCGGCGGGAACCTTTATAGGGGAGGCTACGAGCAGTACTTC
CASSPGGNLYRGGYEQYF
>TRBD1|TRBJ2-7|TRBV15|21|NA
TGTGCCACCAGCGGACACCGCCTCGGGACAGGGGTGGCATTGGGGCATTACGAGCAGTACTTC
CATSGHRLGTGVALGHYEQYF
>NA|TRBJ2-3|TRBV4-2|16|NA
TGTGCCAGCAGCCAAGCCCCGACTAGTGATGGAGATACGCAGTATTTT
CASSQAPTSDGDTQYF
>NA|TRBJ1-5|TRBV7-2|14|NA
TGTGCCAGCAGCTTACAGAATAGCAATCAGCCCCAGCATTTT
CASSLQNSNQPQHF
>TRBD2|TRBJ2-2|TRBV6-6|16|few
TGTGCCAGCAGTTACTCCCTAGCGGGAAACACCGGGGAGCTGTTTTTT
CASSYSLAGNTGELFF
>TRBD2|TRBJ2-1|TRBV9|15|NA
TGTGCCACGACTCCCCTAGCGGGAGGAGGAAATGAGCAGTTCTTC
CATTPLAGGGNEQFF
>TRBD2|TRBJ2-2|TRBV7-2|15|few
TGTGCCAGCAGCTTAAGGGCGGGAGCCACCGGGGAGCTGTTTTTT
CASSLRAGATGELFF
>NA|TRBJ1-2|TRBV5-1|15|few
TGCGCCAGCAGCTTGGATGTCTCTCGGGACTATGGCTACACCTTC
CASSLDVSRDYGYTF
>TRBD1|TRBJ2-1|TRBV28|13|NA
TGTGCCAGCAGCGGGGACAGGTACAATGAGCAGTTCTTC
CASSGDRYNEQFF
>TRBD1|TRBJ2-7|TRBV7-2|15|NA
TGTGCCAGCAGCTCCACGACAGGGGGGGTCTACGAGCAGTACTTC
CASSSTTGGVYEQYF
>NA|TRBJ2-2|TRBV11-2|13|NA
TGTGCCAGCAGCCGGACTAACACCGGGGAGCTGTTTTTT
CASSRTNTGELFF
>NA|TRBJ2-5|TRBV18|13|NA
TGTGCCAGCTCACAGGGGTACGGGGAGACCCAGTACTTC
CASSQGYGETQYF
>NA|TRBJ1-5|TRBV7-8|12|once
TGTGCCAGCAGCCAACTCGATCAGCCCCAGCATTTT
CASSQLDQPQHF
>NA|TRBJ2-7|TRBV28|16|NA
TGTGCCAGCAGTTTATTCGGCGGGGTTAGCTCCTACGAGCAGTACTTC
CASSLFGGVSSYEQYF
>NA|TRBJ2-4|TRBV7-6|16|NA
TGTGCCAGCAGCTTACAGGTCAATTATGGCAAAAACATTCAGTACTTC
CASSLQVNYGKNIQYF
>NA|TRBJ2-7|TRBV10-3|13|NA
TGTGCCATCAGTCAAAGACCCTCGGGGGAGCAGTACTTC
CAISQRPSGEQYF
>NA|TRBJ1-1|TRBV6-6|14|many
TGTGCCAGCAGTTCGGAGGTCGGGAACACTGAAGCTTTCTTT
CASSSEVGNTEAFF
>NA|TRBJ2-7|TRBV5-1|15|NA
TGCGCCAGCAGTTTTGACGCCCGGGGGACCTACGAGCAGTACTTC
CASSFDARGTYEQYF
>NA|TRBJ1-6|TRBV2|15|NA
TGTGCCAGCAGTCCGTTTTGGCCCCGGGATTCACCCCTCCACTTT
CASSPFWPRDSPLHF
>NA|TRBJ2-5|TRBV19|15|NA
TGTGCCAGTAGTACCGCGACGGGGAAACTGGGGACCCAGTACTTC
CASSTATGKLGTQYF
>TRBD2|TRBJ2-1|TRBV11-2|16|few
TGTGCCAGCAGCTTATTTCCTAGCGGGAGAAGGAATGAGCAGTTCTTC
CASSLFPSGRRNEQFF
>TRBD1|TRBJ2-7|TRBV2|14|few
TGTGCCAGCTTCCAGGGGGCTCTATCCTACGAGCAGTACTTC
CASFQGALSYEQYF